The 29 T cell receptor beta chains listed next were all sequenced from one sample in a study of blood T cells in healthy people across ages. Using a J-beta primer mix together with a sample-barcoded 5' primer, a second PCR was run for roughly 7 to 11 cycles. Using its own MiXCR run on the 5' RACE reads, TCRdb lists one record per CDR3 protein. Of roughly 900,000 distinct CDR3 sequences in the sample, about 44% were seen once. The sequencing sample was made of blood. These TCRs come from a man aged 25 to 40 in good health.

This clonotype was seen a handful of times. V and J are TRBV6-5 and TRBJ2-5; 10 nucleotides agree with TRBD1. With 6 bases clipped from V and 11 bases from J, the junction kept 12 bases outside the gene matches. Germline CDR1 is MNHEY and CDR2 is SVGAGI. This CDR3 spans 14 amino acids. The CDR3 DNA reads TGTGCCAGCAGGACCGGGACAGGGGTGCGTGAGCAGTACTTC. This translates into CASRTGTGVREQYF.

The chain carries TRBV2 and TRBJ2-7; possibly TRBD2 for D (5 bases). The V end lost 6 bases, the J end lost 5 bases, and 14 bases lay between the germline ends. The V gene's germline CDR1 is SNHLY and CDR2 FYNNEI. The CDR3 consists of 13 residues. In DNA form, the CDR3 reads TGTGCCAGCAGCGGCTTCGAGGGAAACGAGCAGTACTTC. Translating gives CASSGFEGNEQYF. The full variable domain, its missing parts supplied by reference TRBV2 and TRBJ2-7, is EPEVTQTPSHQVTQMGQEVILRCVPISNHLYFYWYRQILGQKVEFLVSFYNNEISEKSEIFDDQFSVERPDGSNFTLKIRSTKLEDSAMYFCASSGFEGNEQYFGPGTRLTVT.

V usage is TRBV7-9 and J usage is TRBJ2-5; 14 bases agree with TRBD2. The CDR3 is made up of 17 amino acids. The junction had 8 bases not matched to a gene; V was cut back by 5 bases and J by 3 bases. Germline V gene sequence: CDR1 SEHNR, CDR2 FQNEAQ (reference sequence). Written as DNA, the CDR3 is TGTGCCAGCAGCCCCTGGACTAGCGGGGGGCGTAAAGAGACCCAGTACTTC. Its protein product is CASSPWTSGGRKETQYF.

At least ten counts were recorded for this clonotype. The V and J genes are TRBV12-5 and TRBJ2-7; no definite D call. The CDR3 runs to 11 residues. Trimming stripped 8 bases from V and 0 bases from J, with 5 bases between. Germline CDR1 and CDR2: LGHNT and FRNRAP. CDR3 nucleotide sequence: TGTGCTAGTCCCGACTCCTACGAGCAGTACTTC. The encoded protein is CASPDSYEQYF. Full variable domain (rest looked up from reference TRBV12-5 and TRBJ2-7): DARVTQTPRHKVTEMGQEVTMRCQPILGHNTVFWYRQTMMQGLELLAYFRNRAPLDDSGMPKDRFSAEMPDATLATLKIQPSEPRDSAVYFCASPDSYEQYFGPGTRLTVT.

This clonotype was seen only a few times. The gene calls are TRBV7-8 and TRBJ2-1, with D perhaps assigned TRBD1 or TRBD2 (5 bases each). Trimming removed 7 bases at V and 7 bases at J, with 14 bases between. Per germline, CDR1 SGHVS and CDR2 FQNEAQ. The CDR3 is 13 amino acids. CDR3 protein: CASTTRWGNEQFF. CDR3 nucleotides: TGTGCCAGCACCACGAGGTGGGGGAATGAGCAGTTCTTC.

This clonotype was detected only a few times. This chain joins TRBV3-1 and TRBJ1-2; no clear D gene. Germline CDR1 is LGHDT and CDR2 is YNNKEL (reference sequence). Trimming left V 2 bases short and J 8 bases short, with 9 bases between. The CDR3 totals 12 residues. Here the CDR3 DNA reads TGTGCCAGCAGCCAAATGCGTGAGGGCTACACCTTC. This gives the protein CASSQMREGYTF. Looking up the rest from reference TRBV3-1 and TRBJ1-2 gives the full variable domain: DTAVSQTPKYLVTQMGNDKSIKCEQNLGHDTMYWYKQDSKKFLKIMFSYNNKELIINETVPNRFSPKSPDKAHLNLHINSLELGDSAVYFCASSQMREGYTFGSGTRLTVV.

This clonotype was recorded once. The rearrangement uses TRBV6-1 and TRBJ1-2; D uncertain. The CDR3 runs 14 residues. Trimming pared 1 base from V and 2 bases from J, leaving 8 bases between. CDR1 and CDR2 from the germline V gene are MNHNS and SASEGT. Here the CDR3 DNA reads TGTGCCAGCAGTGAAGATAGGACGAACTATGGCTACACCTTC. It codes for CASSEDRTNYGYTF.

This clonotype was seen a handful of times. This chain uses TRBV13 with TRBJ2-2; the match to TRBD2 covers 13 bases. With V trimmed by 5 bases and J by 2 bases, 11 bases remained unmatched. Germline V gene lookup returns CDR1 PRHDT and CDR2 FYEKMQ (reference sequence). The CDR3 is 19 residues long. The CDR3 loop is CASSPPRTSGGSNTGELFF. Written as DNA, the CDR3 is TGTGCCAGCAGCCCCCCCAGGACTAGCGGGGGCTCAAACACCGGGGAGCTGTTTTTT.

The chain carries TRBV4-2 and TRBJ2-3; 9 nucleotides line up with TRBD2. The V and J ends lost 1 base and 6 bases, in that order; junction bases with no gene match: 8. Per germline, CDR1 LGHNA and CDR2 YNFKEQ. CDR3 length: 16 residues. The DNA for the CDR3 is TGTGCCAGCAGCCAAGGGAATAGCGGGAGTGTGGATACGCAGTATTTT. Translated, it gives CASSQGNSGSVDTQYF.

This clonotype turned up a few times. The CDR3 region has the DNA TGTGCCAGCAGCTCCCGGGACTTCTCCTACGAGCAGTACTTC. It codes for CASSSRDFSYEQYF. V is TRBV3-1 and J is TRBJ2-7, with a tentative D call TRBD2 (6 bases). The CDR3 contains 14 residues. CDR1 and CDR2 (germline): LGHDT, YNNKEL (reference sequence). V lost 5 bases, J lost 0 bases, and 11 bases lay in between.

This clonotype occurred once. The chain has TRBV5-1 and TRBJ1-2, with D hard to call. V dropped 4 bases and J dropped 1 base, with 14 bases sitting between them. Germline CDR1 is SGHRS and CDR2 is YFSETQ. CDR3 length: 15 amino acids. The DNA for the CDR3 is TGCGCCAGCAGCCCCGCAGCCCTCAATAACTATGGCTACACCTTC. Translated, it gives CASSPAALNNYGYTF.

This clonotype was detected a few times. The V call is TRBV30, the J call TRBJ2-7; D might be TRBD2 (5 bases). The CDR3 is 15 residues long. The germline gives CDR1 GTSNPN, CDR2 SVGIG (reference sequence). V was pared by 1 base and J by 2 bases, with 15 bases between. The CDR3 bases are TGTGCCTGGAGTGAAATGAGGGCTGGTCCCTACGAGCAGTACTTC. Encoded protein: CAWSEMRAGPYEQYF.

This clonotype occurred many times. The V call is TRBV28, the J call TRBJ2-2; D gene uncertain. CDR3 length: 14 residues. Germline-derived CDR1 and CDR2 are MDHEN and SYDVKM. V gave up 7 bases and J gave up 1 base, with 10 bases separating them. The CDR3 nucleotides read TGTGCCAGCAAGGTAGCAGTGAACACCGGGGAGCTGTTTTTT. Its translation: CASKVAVNTGELFF.

V usage is TRBV12-3 or TRBV12-4 and J usage is TRBJ2-2, with 7 bases matching TRBD2. The CDR3 covers 15 residues. V lost 5 bases, J lost 9 bases, and 12 bases stayed unmatched. CDR3: CASSTKGLPPRELFF. The DNA of the CDR3 is TGTGCCAGCAGTACCAAGGGACTACCCCCCAGGGAGCTGTTTTTT.

The CDR3 DNA follows: TGCGCCAGCAGCTTGGCCGAGGGGCTTACAGATACGCAGTATTTT. It yields the protein CASSLAEGLTDTQYF. This rearrangement joins TRBV5-1 to TRBJ2-3, with D perhaps matching TRBD1 or TRBD2 (5 bases each). The germline V gene has CDR1 SGHRS and CDR2 YFSETQ. The CDR3 spans 15 residues. V was clipped by 0 bases and J by 3 bases, with 11 bases between them. Variable domain in full (rest from reference TRBV5-1 and TRBJ2-3): KAGVTQTPRYLIKTRGQQVTLSCSPISGHRSVSWYQQTPGQGLQFLFEYFSETQRNKGNFPGRFSGRQFSNSRSEMNVSTLELGDSALYLCASSLAEGLTDTQYFGPGTRLTVL.

The rearrangement links TRBV2 to TRBJ1-5; D is perhaps TRBD1 (5 bases). With 8 bases removed from V and 1 base from J, the gap between germline ends came to 9 bases. This CDR3 has 13 residues. In germline, CDR1 is SNHLY, CDR2 FYNNEI. The CDR3 DNA reads TGTGCCAGCGTACAGGAAAGCAATCAGCCCCAGCATTTT. Translation: CASVQESNQPQHF.

The V call is TRBV20-1, the J call TRBJ1-2; 7 bases are shared with TRBD1. CDR1 is DFQATT and CDR2 is SNEGSKA in the germline V gene (reference sequence). The V and J ends lost 6 bases and 8 bases, in that order; junction bases with no gene match: 15. This CDR3 is 14 amino acids long. The chain's CDR3 is CSAVIRQGGVGYTF. The CDR3 nucleotides are TGCAGTGCCGTAATAAGACAGGGCGGTGTAGGCTACACCTTC.

The chain joins TRBV28 to TRBJ2-7, with a tentative D call TRBD2 (6 bases). The CDR3 consists of 14 residues. CDR1 MDHEN and CDR2 SYDVKM come from the germline V gene. V was clipped by 10 bases and J by 4 bases, with 20 bases between them. CDR3: CATYRRGLTYEQYF. The CDR3 nucleotides are TGTGCCACCTATCGGAGGGGACTCACATACGAGCAGTACTTC.

This clonotype was seen at least ten times. This chain joins TRBV24-1 and TRBJ2-1, with D tentatively TRBD2 (6 bases). V was pared by 8 bases and J by 9 bases, with 13 bases between. CDR3 length: 12 residues. Germline loops: CDR1 KGHDR, CDR2 SFDVKD. The CDR3 reads CATTKGGSEQFF. CDR3 nucleotide sequence: TGTGCCACCACCAAAGGAGGGAGTGAGCAGTTCTTC.

This clonotype has ten or more counts. The chain carries TRBV5-1 and TRBJ1-2, with unresolved D. Germline V lookup: CDR1 SGHRS, CDR2 YFSETQ. Between the trimmed V and J ends, which lost 4 bases and 3 bases, there was a span of 13 bases. This CDR3 has 14 residues. CDR3 in amino acids: CASSHLVPDYGYTF. DNA for the CDR3: TGCGCCAGCAGCCACTTGGTTCCGGACTATGGCTACACCTTC.

The CDR3 spells CASSPTVLNQPQHF. CDR3 bases: TGTGCCAGCAGTCCGACAGTCCTAAATCAGCCCCAGCATTTT. The V call is TRBV28, the J call TRBJ1-5, with a possible D match to TRBD1 (5 bases). Trimming left V 5 bases short and J 4 bases short, with 12 bases between. Germline CDR1 and CDR2: MDHEN and SYDVKM. This CDR3 region has 14 residues.

The J gene is TRBJ2-1, the V gene TRBV12-3 or TRBV12-4; 8 bases line up with TRBD2. The CDR3 is 16 residues long. After removal of 5 bases from V and 8 bases from J, the junction contained 14 bases not matched to a gene. The CDR3 protein is CASSPLSGEGGDEQFF. The CDR3 DNA reads as TGTGCCAGCAGTCCCCTTAGCGGGGAGGGCGGGGATGAGCAGTTCTTC.

The V gene is TRBV13, the J gene TRBJ1-1, with D perhaps TRBD1 (5 bases). Germline V CDR1 and CDR2: PRHDT, FYEKMQ (reference sequence). The CDR3 covers 15 residues. Trimming took off 7 bases at V and 0 bases at J, with 15 bases between the two ends. The CDR3 is CASTLGGIMNTEAFF. CDR3 nucleotides: TGTGCCAGCACCCTGGGGGGGATAATGAACACTGAAGCTTTCTTT.

The chain couples TRBV3-1 to TRBJ2-1, with 8 bases matching TRBD2. Matching the DNA end better, TRBJ2-7 makes the J call doubtful. Germline V gene sequence: CDR1 LGHDT, CDR2 YNNKEL (reference sequence). The CDR3 is 15 residues long. CDR3 in DNA: TGTGCCAGCAGCCAGCGGGGGGACCCTTACAATGAGCAGTACTTC. Translation gives CASSQRGDPYNEQYF.

This chain joins TRBV7-9 and TRBJ1-1; 8 bases are a match to TRBD1. V lost 4 bases, J lost 3 bases, and 10 bases stayed unmatched. Germline V gives CDR1 SEHNR, CDR2 FQNEAQ (reference sequence). This CDR3 has 16 residues. The CDR3: CASSSPGQVTYTEAFF. The CDR3 DNA is TGTGCCAGCAGCTCGCCGGGACAGGTCACCTACACTGAAGCTTTCTTT.

The chain joins TRBV24-1 to TRBJ2-7, with 7 bases identical to TRBD1. Germline CDR1 is KGHDR and CDR2 is SFDVKD. The CDR3 spans 14 residues. V lost 6 bases and J lost 4; bases outside the gene matches: 8. CDR3 nucleotide sequence: TGTGCCACCAGTAGCGGCTCACAGGGGTACGAGCAGTACTTC. Translated: CATSSGSQGYEQYF.

This rearrangement joins TRBV3-1 to TRBJ2-3, with D possibly being TRBD2 (7 bases). Germline CDR1 LGHDT, CDR2 YNNKEL (reference sequence). V was cut by 4 bases and J by 3 bases, with 20 bases left in between. The length of the CDR3 is 17 residues. The CDR3 is CASSRGRGAGGTDTQYF. CDR3 coding DNA: TGTGCCAGCAGCCGCGGCCGGGGGGCTGGGGGTACAGATACGCAGTATTTT.

In this sample, this clonotype turned up a few times. The chain uses TRBV15 and TRBJ2-5; weak D call: TRBD1 (5 bases). The CDR3 runs 14 residues. The germline V and J ends were trimmed by 0 bases and 2 bases, with 7 bases remaining between them. The germline gives CDR1 LNHNV, CDR2 YYDKDF (reference sequence). The CDR3 nucleotides are TGTGCCACCAGCAGAGATCCAGGGCAAGAGACCCAGTACTTC. Translating gives CATSRDPGQETQYF.

This clonotype was observed a handful of times. V usage is TRBV4-3 and J usage is TRBJ2-7; the D is unclear. The CDR3 runs 16 residues. V lost 0 bases to trimming and J lost 1 base, with 13 bases between them. Germline V gives CDR1 LGHNA, CDR2 YSLEER. CDR3: CASSQDPVGPSYEQYF. The CDR3 nucleotides are TGCGCCAGCAGCCAAGATCCGGTAGGCCCATCCTACGAGCAGTACTTC.